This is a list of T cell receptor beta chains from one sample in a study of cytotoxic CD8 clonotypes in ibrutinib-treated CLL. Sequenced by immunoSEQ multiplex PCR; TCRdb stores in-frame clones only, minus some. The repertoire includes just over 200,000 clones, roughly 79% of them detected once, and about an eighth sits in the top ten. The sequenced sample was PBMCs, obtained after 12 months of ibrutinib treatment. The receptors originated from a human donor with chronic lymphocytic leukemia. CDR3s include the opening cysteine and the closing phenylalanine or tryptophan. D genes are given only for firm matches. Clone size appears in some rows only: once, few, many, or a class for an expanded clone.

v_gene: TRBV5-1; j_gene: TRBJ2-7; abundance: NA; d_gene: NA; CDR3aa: CASSLEAGPLGEQYF; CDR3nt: TGCGCCAGCAGCTTGGAGGCAGGGCCTCTCGGCGAGCAGTACTTC
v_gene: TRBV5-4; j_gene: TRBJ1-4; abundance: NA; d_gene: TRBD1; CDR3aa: CASSLGPKNRGSNEKLFF; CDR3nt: TGTGCCAGCAGCTTGGGCCCCAAAAACAGGGGTTCTAATGAAAAACTGTTTTTT
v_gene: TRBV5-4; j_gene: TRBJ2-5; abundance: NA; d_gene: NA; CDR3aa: CASSLVIQPGETQYF; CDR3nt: TGTGCCAGCAGCCTGGTCATTCAGCCGGGGGAGACCCAGTACTTC
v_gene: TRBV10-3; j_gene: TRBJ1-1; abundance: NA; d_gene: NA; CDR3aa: CAISVEEENTEAFF; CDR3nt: TGTGCCATCAGTGTGGAGGAGGAGAACACTGAAGCTTTCTTT
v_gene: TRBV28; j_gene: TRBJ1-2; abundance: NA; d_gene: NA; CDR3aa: CASSQTEYGYTF; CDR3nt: TGTGCCAGCAGCCAGACAGAGTATGGCTACACCTTC
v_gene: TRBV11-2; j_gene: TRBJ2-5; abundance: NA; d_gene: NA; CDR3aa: CASSLVSETQYF; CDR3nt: TGTGCCAGCAGCTTAGTATCGGAGACCCAGTACTTC
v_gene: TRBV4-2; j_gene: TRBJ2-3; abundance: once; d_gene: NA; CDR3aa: CASSQDRADQDTQYF; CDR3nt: TGTGCCAGCAGCCAAGATCGGGCGGACCAAGATACGCAGTATTTT
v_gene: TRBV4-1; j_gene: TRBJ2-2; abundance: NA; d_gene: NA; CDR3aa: CASSQVLSSDPDLELFF; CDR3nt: TGCGCCAGCAGCCAAGTATTGTCCTCAGACCCAGACTTGGAGCTGTTTTTT
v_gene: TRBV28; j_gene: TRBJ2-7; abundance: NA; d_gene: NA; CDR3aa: CASTLGQIPYEQYF; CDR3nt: TGTGCCAGCACCTTGGGCCAGATCCCCTACGAGCAGTACTTC
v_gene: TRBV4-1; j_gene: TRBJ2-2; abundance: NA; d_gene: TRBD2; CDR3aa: CASSQVTSGSPGELFF; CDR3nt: TGCGCCAGCAGCCAAGTAACTAGCGGGTCACCCGGGGAGCTGTTTTTT
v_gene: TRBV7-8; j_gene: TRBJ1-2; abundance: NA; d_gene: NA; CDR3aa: CASSHIDTRVKLNGYTF; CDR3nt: TGTGCCAGCAGCCACATCGATACCAGGGTAAAGCTTAATGGCTACACCTTC
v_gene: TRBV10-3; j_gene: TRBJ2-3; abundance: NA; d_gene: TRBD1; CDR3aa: CATTGPTTDTQYF; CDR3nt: TGTGCCACGACAGGGCCCACCACAGATACGCAGTATTTT
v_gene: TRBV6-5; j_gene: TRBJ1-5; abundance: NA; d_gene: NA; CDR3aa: CASSEGSNQPQHF; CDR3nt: TGTGCCAGCAGCGAGGGGAGCAATCAGCCCCAGCATTTT
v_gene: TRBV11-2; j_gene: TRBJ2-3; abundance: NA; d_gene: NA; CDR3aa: CASSLNTGTDTQYF; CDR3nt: TGTGCCAGCAGCTTAAACACAGGCACAGATACGCAGTATTTT
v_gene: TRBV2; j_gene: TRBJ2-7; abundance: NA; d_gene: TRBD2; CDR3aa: CASSPGTRFPYEQYF; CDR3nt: TGTGCCAGCAGCCCGGGGACTAGGTTTCCCTACGAGCAGTACTTC
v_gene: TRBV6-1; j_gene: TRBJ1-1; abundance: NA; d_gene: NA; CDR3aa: CASSPGALAEAFF; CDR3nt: TGTGCCAGCAGTCCGGGGGCTTTAGCTGAAGCTTTCTTT
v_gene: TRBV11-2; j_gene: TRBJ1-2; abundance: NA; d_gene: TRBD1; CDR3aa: CASSLGSGQAYGYTF; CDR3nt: TGTGCCAGCAGCTTGGGTTCAGGACAGGCCTATGGCTACACCTTC
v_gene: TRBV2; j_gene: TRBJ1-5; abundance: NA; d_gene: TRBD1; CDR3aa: CASSVEGQGFRQPQHF; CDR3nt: TGTGCCAGCAGTGTGGAGGGACAGGGCTTTCGTCAGCCCCAGCATTTT
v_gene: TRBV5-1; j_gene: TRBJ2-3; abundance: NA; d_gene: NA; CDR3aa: CASSGGSADTQYF; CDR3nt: TGCGCCAGCAGCGGGGGGTCGGCAGATACGCAGTATTTT
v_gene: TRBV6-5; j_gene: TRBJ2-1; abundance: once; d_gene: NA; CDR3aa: CASSSNAPRDEQFF; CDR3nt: TGTGCCAGCAGTTCTAATGCCCCCCGGGATGAGCAGTTCTTC
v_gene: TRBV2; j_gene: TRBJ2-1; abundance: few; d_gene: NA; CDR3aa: CASSVGVIEQFF; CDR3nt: TGTGCCAGCAGTGTGGGGGTCATTGAGCAGTTCTTC
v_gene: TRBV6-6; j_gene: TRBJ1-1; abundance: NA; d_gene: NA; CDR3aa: CASRPGNTEAFF; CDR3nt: TGTGCCAGCAGACCCGGGAACACTGAAGCTTTCTTT
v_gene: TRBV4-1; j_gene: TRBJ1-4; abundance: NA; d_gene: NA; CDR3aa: CASSQDGRGNEKLFF; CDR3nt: TGCGCCAGCAGCCAAGACGGCAGGGGTAATGAAAAACTGTTTTTT
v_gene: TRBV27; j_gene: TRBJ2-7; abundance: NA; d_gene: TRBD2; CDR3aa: CASSNTAGGRSYEQYF; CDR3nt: TGTGCCAGCAGTAACACAGCGGGGGGCCGCTCCTACGAGCAGTACTTC
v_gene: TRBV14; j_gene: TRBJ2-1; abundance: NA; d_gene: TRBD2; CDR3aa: CASMGLAGGYNEQFF; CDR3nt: TGTGCCAGCATGGGACTAGCGGGAGGGTACAATGAGCAGTTCTTC
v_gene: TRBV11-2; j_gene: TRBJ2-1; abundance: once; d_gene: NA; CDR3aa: CASSLQGGNEQFF; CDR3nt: TGTGCCAGCAGCTTACAAGGGGGCAATGAGCAGTTCTTC
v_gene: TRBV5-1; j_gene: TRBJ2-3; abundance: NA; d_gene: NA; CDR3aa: CASSVGLTTDTQYF; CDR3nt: TGCGCCAGCAGCGTGGGATTAACCACAGATACGCAGTATTTT
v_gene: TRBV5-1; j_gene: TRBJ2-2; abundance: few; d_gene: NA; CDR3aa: CASSLGNSGRASTGELFF; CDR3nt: TGCGCCAGCAGCTTGGGAAATAGCGGAAGAGCGAGCACCGGGGAGCTGTTTTTT
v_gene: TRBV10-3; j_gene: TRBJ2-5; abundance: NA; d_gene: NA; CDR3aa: CAISEGSGPETQYF; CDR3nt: TGTGCCATCAGTGAAGGTTCGGGTCCAGAGACCCAGTACTTC